What follows describes a single TCR beta chain. In the original analysis: Reference gene primer amplification gave estimated nucleated cell counts. Some clones are missing from TCRdb's copy, which holds only in-frame ones; the method was immunoSEQ multiplex PCR. V and J calls and clone size are copied from that table; D and trimming were computed from the DNA. In the table there are roughly 78,000 clones, around nine tenths of which are singletons. The sample is drawn from a study of blood T cell repertoires in COVID-19. At the level of the study: PBMCs, B-cell-depleted T cells, or T cells provided the cDNA or gDNA that made up the material.

CDR3 length: 20 residues. Germline V lookup: CDR1 SGHVS, CDR2 FNYEAQ. The ends lost 3 bases at V and 0 bases at J; junction bases unmatched: 11. The specimen sequenced was peripheral blood. The receptor was isolated from a man aged 55 to 70 with acute or convalescent COVID-19. This chain joins TRBV7-6 and TRBJ2-1; 13 positions agree with TRBD2. The CDR3 DNA follows: TGTGCCAGCAGCTTCCCTTTGGGACTAGCGGGAAGGAGCTCCTACAATGAGCAGTTCTTC. Translated: CASSFPLGLAGRSSYNEQFF.